The T cell receptor beta chain under discussion was sequenced for a study of blood T cells in healthy people across ages. Study-level information: Capture by template switching was about one barcoded beta molecule per two T cells. General study points: Not knowing donor CMV status may have confounded expanded clonotype changes. Comparison with aged donors showed that long-lived donors had more naive CD4+ cells and higher diversity.

With a J-beta primer mix and a sample-barcoded 5' primer, a second PCR ran roughly 7 to 11 cycles. TCRdb used MiXCR to reprocess the 5' RACE reads, holding one entry per CDR3 protein. The table has some 1.6 million distinct CDR3 sequences, about 31% seen once. This clonotype was found many times. Its antigen remains unidentified. Germline values: CDR1 ENHRY, CDR2 SYGVKD. This CDR3 has 15 amino acids. V lost 3 bases and J lost 0, with 10 bases in between. Researchers report isolating at least 7 million PBMCs per sample. The receptor was isolated from a woman aged 25 to 45 in good health. Sequenced input: blood. The genes are TRBV10-3 and TRBJ2-3, with D perhaps matching TRBD2 (5 bases). CDR3 nucleotide sequence: TGTGCCATCAGTGATCCAGCGGTGAGCACAGATACGCAGTATTTT. Its protein is CAISDPAVSTDTQYF.